This TCR beta chain was obtained from a study of T cell changes during pregnancy in multiple sclerosis. Using immunoSEQ multiplex PCR, the repertoire was profiled, and TCRdb retains in-frame clones only, with some absent. Of tens of thousands of clones listed, about 86% were seen once; the top ten hold approximately 1.2%. The V gene's germline CDR1 is LNHDA and CDR2 SQIVND (reference sequence). After removal of 10 bases from V and 3 bases from J, the junction contained 10 bases not matched to a gene. The CDR3 contains 15 residues. This sequence joins TRBV19 and TRBJ2-2, with TRBD1 identical over 8 bases. The input for sequencing was CD4+ T cells from peripheral blood mononuclear cells, taken in the first trimester of pregnancy. The TCR comes from a female donor in good health, enrolled as a control in a pregnancy study. This CDR3 reads CATKSTGGYTGELFF. The CDR3 nucleotides are TGTGCCACTAAATCCACAGGGGGTTACACCGGGGAGCTGTTTTTT.